Presented here are 16 T cell receptor beta chains from one specimen sequenced in a study of OX40 agonist ivuxolimab in advanced cancers. Data came from immunoSEQ multiplex PCR; TCRdb stores just in-frame clones and leaves some out. The top ten clones hold more than 1.2% of a sample with over 85,000 clones, just under 85% of them seen once. The specimen comprised CD4+ or CD8+ T cells sorted from blood, sampled in a trial of the OX40 agonist ivuxolimab. These receptor sequences come from an adult with an advanced solid tumor such as melanoma, head and neck, liver or kidney cancer.

V is TRBV11-1 and J is TRBJ2-3, with D possibly being TRBD2 (7 bases). The length of the CDR3 is 17 residues. Trimming shortened V by 5 bases and J by 0 bases, and 18 bases separated the two germline ends. Per germline, CDR1 SGHAT and CDR2 FQDESV (reference sequence). Here the CDR3 reads CASSRLGGTSSTDTQYF. The DNA for the CDR3 is TGTGCCAGCAGCCGGTTGGGGGGGACATCCAGCACAGATACGCAGTATTTT.

This clone was counted a few times. The chain couples TRBV5-8 to TRBJ2-5; either TRBD1 or TRBD2 may fit D (6 bases each). The germline V and J ends were trimmed by 4 bases and 5 bases, with 15 bases remaining between them. The CDR3 is 14 residues long. Germline loops: CDR1 SGHTS, CDR2 YDEGEE. The CDR3 region has the DNA TGTGCCAGCAGCCGCAGACTAGGGGGGGAGACCCAGTACTTC. As protein: CASSRRLGGETQYF.

This clone was counted a few times. The genes are TRBV7-3 and TRBJ1-6, with TRBD1 matching over 7 bases. Looked up from germline, CDR1 is SGHTA and CDR2 is FQGTGA. This CDR3 is 15 amino acids long. Trimming cost V 4 bases and J 9 bases; bases outside gene matches: 9. The CDR3 sequence is CASSSTGYGSSPLHF. CDR3 DNA: TGTGCCAGCAGCTCGACAGGGTATGGGAGTTCACCCCTCCACTTT.

V and J are TRBV9 and TRBJ1-2; D is uncertain. V was cut by 4 bases and J by 8 bases, with 15 bases left in between. The CDR3 is 13 amino acids. The germline gives CDR1 SGDLS, CDR2 YYNGEE. For the CDR3, the DNA is TGTGCCAGCAGCCCGGACCGCTCCAAAGGCTACACCTTC. This sequence encodes CASSPDRSKGYTF.

Points on this clone: The same CDR3 is also encoded by other DNA sequences in this sample. The chain is built from TRBV7-8 and TRBJ1-1; D uncertain. The V end lost 1 base, the J end lost 2 bases, and 8 bases lay between the germline ends. The length of the CDR3 is 14 residues. Looked up from germline, CDR1 is SGHVS and CDR2 is FQNEAQ. The DNA of the CDR3 is TGTGCCAGCAGCTTAGGGACGGCAAACACTGAAGCTTTCTTT. It is translated as CASSLGTANTEAFF.

This sequence joins TRBV29-1 and TRBJ2-6; D gene unclear. CDR1 is SQVTM and CDR2 is ANQGSEA in the germline V gene. This CDR3 is built from 16 residues. V lost 6 bases and J lost 0, with 15 bases in between. The CDR3 sequence: CSVRSLDISGANVLTF. The CDR3 DNA reads as TGCAGCGTAAGGTCTTTGGATATCTCTGGGGCCAACGTCCTGACTTTC.

This chain uses TRBV6-6 with TRBJ2-5; D unresolved. Trimming stripped 8 bases from V and 5 bases from J, with 24 bases between. The CDR3 contains 16 residues. CDR1 MNHNY and CDR2 SVGAGI come from the germline V gene (reference sequence). CDR3 protein: CASGNLPASLLETQYF. The CDR3 coding sequence is TGTGCCAGCGGGAACCTGCCGGCCTCCCTATTGGAGACCCAGTACTTC.

J is TRBJ2-2 and V is TRBV11-3, with a possible D match to TRBD1 (5 bases). Germline V lookup: CDR1 SGHNT, CDR2 YENEEA. The CDR3 sequence is 15 residues long. The V and J ends lost 5 bases and 5 bases respectively, with 15 bases between them. The CDR3 region has the DNA TGTGCCAGCAGCCAACTCGCAGGGTTAACCGGGGAGCTGTTTTTT. Its translation: CASSQLAGLTGELFF.

This CDR3 is CASSLVTSGVWTGELFF. In nucleotides, the CDR3 is TGTGCCAGCAGCTTAGTGACTAGCGGGGTTTGGACCGGGGAGCTGTTTTTT. The chain uses TRBV7-9 and TRBJ2-2; 11 bases match TRBD2. This CDR3 has 17 amino acids. The germline gives CDR1 SEHNR, CDR2 FQNEAQ (reference sequence). The junction had 6 bases not matched to a gene; V was cut back by 1 base and J by 5 bases.

A remark on this clone: The germline gene is not matched at one end of the junction; a read error may be the cause. The V call is TRBV11-2, the J call TRBJ2-1; D ambiguous. The V gene's germline CDR1 is SGHAT and CDR2 FQNNGV. The CDR3 contains 13 residues. Here the CDR3 DNA reads TGTGCCAGCAGCTTAGACGGTTACAAGGAGCAGTTCTTC. Encoded protein: CASSLDGYKEQFF.

This chain uses TRBV20-1 with TRBJ2-3; D not certain. With 4 bases removed from V and 5 bases from J, the gap between germline ends came to 7 bases. In germline, CDR1 is DFQATT, CDR2 SNEGSKA (reference sequence). This CDR3 has 11 residues. For the CDR3, the DNA is TGCAGTGCTATCCAAGTAGATACGCAGTATTTT. Amino acids: CSAIQVDTQYF.

This rearrangement joins TRBV2 to TRBJ1-1; the D is unclear. The V and J ends lost 8 bases and 11 bases respectively, with 18 bases between them. The length of the CDR3 is 12 residues. CDR1 and CDR2 (germline): SNHLY, FYNNEI. The DNA for the CDR3 is TGTGCCAGCGCCCGGGTCCTCCCGCCGGCTTTCTTT. Translated, it gives CASARVLPPAFF. Using reference TRBV2 and TRBJ1-1 for the parts outside the CDR3, the full variable domain is EPEVTQTPSHQVTQMGQEVILRCVPISNHLYFYWYRQILGQKVEFLVSFYNNEISEKSEIFDDQFSVERPDGSNFTLKIRSTKLEDSAMYFCASARVLPPAFFGQGTRLTVV.

This rearrangement joins TRBV4-3 to TRBJ2-5, with D hard to call. Germline lookup yields CDR1 LGHNA and CDR2 YSLEER. CDR3 length: 15 residues. Between the trimmed V and J ends, which lost 0 bases and 1 base, there was a span of 9 bases. The CDR3 loop reads CASSQEPQFQETQYF. Here the CDR3 DNA reads TGCGCCAGCAGCCAAGAGCCACAGTTCCAAGAGACCCAGTACTTC.

The chain links TRBV5-4 to TRBJ2-6; 8 nucleotides match TRBD1. CDR3 length equals 16 residues. Trimming took 4 bases from V and 4 from J; bases not matched to a gene: 7. Germline V gene lookup returns CDR1 SGHNT and CDR2 YYREEE (reference sequence). CDR3 coding DNA: TGTGCCAGCAGCCCAGGACAGGGCGACGGGGCCAACGTCCTGACTTTC. This translates into CASSPGQGDGANVLTF.

The rearrangement uses TRBV18 and TRBJ1-5; 8 nucleotides line up with TRBD1. The CDR3 is 18 residues long. CDR1 is KGHSH and CDR2 is LQKENI in the germline V gene. V shed 1 base and J 0 bases; nucleotides not matched to a gene: 8. The CDR3 here is CASSPQEQGGYSNQPQHF. DNA of the CDR3: TGTGCCAGCTCACCACAGGAACAGGGGGGATATAGCAATCAGCCCCAGCATTTT.

The V and J genes are TRBV28 and TRBJ1-4, with no clear D. V was cut by 4 bases and J by 0 bases, with 12 bases left in between. The CDR3 is 16 amino acids. Germline V lookup: CDR1 MDHEN, CDR2 SYDVKM. The CDR3 loop reads CASSSPGTATNEKLFF. CDR3 nucleotide sequence: TGTGCCAGCAGTTCCCCGGGAACTGCAACTAATGAAAAACTGTTTTTT. Full variable domain (outside the CDR3, taken from reference TRBV28 and TRBJ1-4): DVKVTQSSRYLVKRTGEKVFLECVQDMDHENMFWYRQDPGLGLRLIYFSYDVKMKEKGDIPEGYSVSREKKERFSLILESASTNQTSMYLCASSSPGTATNEKLFFGSGTQLSVL.